The 13 T cell receptor beta chains in this list originate from one sample, sequenced in a study of Ad26.COV2.S vaccination and SARS-CoV-2 variants. Assay used: immunoSEQ multiplex PCR; TCRdb lists only in-frame clones, some missing. Counted here are 410,000 or so clones, around nine tenths occurring once; the ten biggest clones make up more than 10%. As for treatment: some 19 received Ad26.COV2.S at low or high dose, single or two shots; five or six received placebo; per-sample allocation not given. The samples date from day 63 after the first vaccine or placebo injection. The material sequenced was peripheral blood, taken in a trial of Ad26.COV2.S vaccine versus placebo. Every receptor here comes from a person between 18 and 65 years old who received the Ad26.COV2.S COVID-19 vaccine or a placebo.

This clone occurred many times. The gene calls are TRBV20-1 and TRBJ2-1, with 15 bases that match TRBD2. Germline CDR1 reads DFQATT; CDR2 reads SNEGSKA (reference sequence). J lost 6 bases, V lost 3 bases, and 6 bases had no gene match. The CDR3 runs to 16 residues. CDR3 sequence: CSASGLAGGRGNEQFF. DNA for the CDR3: TGCAGTGCTAGTGGACTAGCGGGAGGGCGAGGCAATGAGCAGTTCTTC.

The V gene is TRBV6-6, the J gene TRBJ1-5; D unresolved. V lost 2 bases and J 5 bases, leaving 4 bases between the germline ends. The CDR3 covers 12 residues. The germline CDR1 and CDR2 sequences are MNHNY and SVGAGI (reference sequence). CDR3 region: CASSYRYQPQHF. The CDR3 nucleotides are TGTGCCAGCAGTTACCGATATCAGCCCCAGCATTTT.

The chain employs TRBV29-1 and TRBJ1-3, with a tentative D call TRBD1 (6 bases). Germline V lookup: CDR1 SQVTM, CDR2 ANQGSEA. V gave up 6 bases and J gave up 0 bases, with 18 bases separating them. The CDR3 extends over 16 amino acids. CDR3: CSVDTRGSSSGNTIYF. Written as DNA, the CDR3 is TGCAGCGTCGACACCAGGGGTTCGAGCTCTGGAAACACCATATATTTT.

The chain has TRBV30 and TRBJ2-7; 7 bases map to TRBD1. Germline V gene data show CDR1 as GTSNPN and CDR2 as SVGIG (reference sequence). The CDR3 covers 14 residues. Trimming cost V 2 bases and J 3 bases; bases outside gene matches: 7. Here the CDR3 reads CAWSPHRGIYEQYF. Written as DNA, the CDR3 is TGTGCCTGGAGTCCACACAGGGGAATCTACGAGCAGTACTTC.

This sequence joins TRBV7-2 and TRBJ2-1; 9 nucleotides line up with TRBD1. The CDR3 loop spans 18 amino acids. The germline V gene has CDR1 SGHTA and CDR2 FQGNSA. The V and J ends lost 6 bases and 3 bases, in that order; junction bases with no gene match: 15. For the CDR3, the DNA is TGTGCCAGCAGACCACCGACAGGGGGTAGCGGAGGCTACAATGAGCAGTTCTTC. Protein product: CASRPPTGGSGGYNEQFF.

The chain links TRBV20-1 to TRBJ2-1, with D tentatively TRBD1 or TRBD2 (5 bases each). The V end lost 3 bases, the J end lost 7 bases, and 10 bases lay between the germline ends. Germline CDR1 reads DFQATT; CDR2 reads SNEGSKA (reference sequence). The CDR3 is 12 residues long. In nucleotides, the CDR3 is TGCAGTGCTAGTCGGGACCCTAATGAGCAGTTCTTC. As protein: CSASRDPNEQFF.

The chain carries TRBV4-2 and TRBJ2-7; TRBD1 is a possible D gene (6 bases). V lost 1 base and J lost 3, with 16 bases in between. The CDR3 length is 16 residues. CDR1 is LGHNA and CDR2 is YNFKEQ in the germline V gene. DNA of the CDR3: TGTGCCAGCAGCCAAGCAATCACAGGGAACGACTACGAGCAGTACTTC. As protein: CASSQAITGNDYEQYF.

The CDR3 bases are TGTGCCACCAGCGGGGGCGAGGGAGCGGGGGAGCAGTACTTC. Translated: CATSGGEGAGEQYF. The V call is TRBV15, the J call TRBJ2-7, with TRBD2 as a possible D gene (7 bases). This CDR3 contains 14 residues. Germline loops: CDR1 LNHNV, CDR2 YYDKDF (reference sequence). Trimming cost V 5 bases and J 7 bases, with 18 bases left between them.

The chain recombines TRBV25-1 with TRBJ2-3; D gene ambiguous. With 2 bases removed from V and 2 bases from J, the gap between germline ends came to 8 bases. In germline, CDR1 is MGHDK, CDR2 SYGVNS. This CDR3 has 14 residues. For the CDR3, the DNA is TGTGCCAGCAGTGAAAACCAGGCCACAGATACGCAGTATTTT. This sequence encodes CASSENQATDTQYF.

This chain joins TRBV6-1 and TRBJ2-2, with a tentative D call TRBD1 (6 bases). The V gene lost 3 bases and the J gene lost 6 bases, with 14 bases spanning the gap. Germline CDR1 and CDR2: MNHNS and SASEGT. The CDR3 spans 15 residues. The DNA for the CDR3 is TGTGCCAGCAGTGAGCACAGGGTGGGCGCCGGGGAGCTGTTTTTT. It translates to CASSEHRVGAGELFF.

The V call is TRBV18, the J call TRBJ2-7, with D uncertain. The V and J ends lost 0 bases and 5 bases respectively, with 8 bases between them. The CDR3 spans 13 residues. CDR1 and CDR2 from the germline V gene are KGHSH and LQKENI. The DNA for the CDR3 is TGTGCCAGCTCACCACCCAATAGGGACGAGCAGTACTTC. Translating gives CASSPPNRDEQYF.

V and J are TRBV15 and TRBJ2-7; 7 bases match TRBD1. The CDR3 covers 15 residues. Germline V gene lookup returns CDR1 LNHNV and CDR2 YYDKDF (reference sequence). V trimming: 6 bases; J trimming: 0 bases; junction bases outside the gene matches: 8. CDR3 region: CATRPAGTDSYEQYF. The CDR3 DNA reads TGTGCCACCAGACCGGCCGGGACAGACTCCTACGAGCAGTACTTC.

This chain connects TRBV7-2 to TRBJ2-5, with TRBD2 as a possible D gene (6 bases). This CDR3 spans 11 amino acids. Per germline, CDR1 SGHTA and CDR2 FQGNSA. Trimming took off 8 bases at V and 7 bases at J, with 11 bases between the two ends. DNA for the CDR3: TGTGCCAGCCAGGAGGGAGGGACCCAGTACTTC. Protein product: CASQEGGTQYF.